Below, one T cell receptor beta chain is given with its context. This entry comes from a study of blood T cell repertoires in COVID-19. About the research overall: COVID-19 samples from acute and convalescent phases originated in the United States, Italy and Spain.

Some clones are missing from TCRdb's copy, which holds only in-frame ones; the method was immunoSEQ multiplex PCR. The table includes about 170,000 clones, 80% to 85% detected once. The CDR3 is made up of 14 amino acids. V lost 6 bases and J 2 bases, leaving 14 bases between the germline ends. Germline CDR1 reads SNHLY; CDR2 reads FYNNEI. The chain recombines TRBV2 with TRBJ2-7; D may be TRBD1 (6 bases). The sequencing sample was made of peripheral blood. The receptor was isolated from a human donor with acute or convalescent COVID-19. The donor label of this sample is uncertain. The chain's CDR3 is CASRDRDKTYEQYF. The CDR3 coding sequence is TGTGCCAGCAGAGACCGGGACAAGACCTACGAGCAGTACTTC.